Listed here is a single TCR beta chain. Its specificity is unknown. The sample comes from a study of cytomegalovirus exposure and HLA in healthy donors. Study overall: Inside one of the first data releases sat 85 million or so unique TCRs taken from HLA-typed donors. Among the approximately 410 genotyped donors, more than 70% were placed in the Caucasian-associated ancestry cluster. Findings and limits, study-wide: Sequencing depth roughly uniform across donors was assumed in presence/absence analyses.

In the PCR, 60 Vbeta and 13 Jbeta primers were used. Sequencing was performed with immunoSEQ multiplex PCR; in TCRdb, only in-frame clones are kept and a portion is missing. The sample has 65,000 to 90,000 clones, more than 70% seen once. V shed 5 bases, J shed 8 bases, and the junction held 5 bases outside the gene matches. CDR1 is SGHVS and CDR2 is FNYEAQ in the germline V gene. This CDR3 is 14 amino acids long. The sample was PBMCs. The origin of this receptor is a middle-aged man in good health and CMV-seronegative. The chain is built from TRBV7-6 and TRBJ1-4; 10 nucleotides line up with TRBD1. Here the CDR3 reads CASSGDRGKEKLFF. CDR3 coding DNA: TGTGCCAGCAGCGGGGACAGGGGAAAGGAAAAACTGTTTTTT.